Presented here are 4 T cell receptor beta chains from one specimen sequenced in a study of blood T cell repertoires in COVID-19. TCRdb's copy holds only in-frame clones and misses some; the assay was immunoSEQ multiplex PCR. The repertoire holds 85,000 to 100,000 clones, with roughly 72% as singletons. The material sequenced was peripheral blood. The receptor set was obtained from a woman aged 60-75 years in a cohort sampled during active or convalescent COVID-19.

The CDR3: CASSPQTDYYGYTF. For the CDR3, the DNA is TGTGCCAGCAGCCCTCAGACAGACTACTATGGCTACACCTTC. V and J are TRBV9 and TRBJ1-2, with D perhaps TRBD1 (5 bases). CDR3 size: 14 residues. The V end lost 4 bases, the J end lost 3 bases, and 13 bases lay between the germline ends. Looked up from germline, CDR1 is SGDLS and CDR2 is YYNGEE.

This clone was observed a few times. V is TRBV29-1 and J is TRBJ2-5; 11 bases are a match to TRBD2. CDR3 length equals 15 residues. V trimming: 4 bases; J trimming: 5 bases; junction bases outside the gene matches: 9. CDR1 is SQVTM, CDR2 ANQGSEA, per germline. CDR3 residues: CSVGPIAGGRETQYF. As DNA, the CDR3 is TGCAGCGTTGGACCTATAGCGGGAGGGAGGGAGACCCAGTACTTC.

The CDR3 nucleotides are TGTGCCAGCAGTCCCCGTTACGAGCAGTACTTC. The encoded protein is CASSPRYEQYF. The chain couples TRBV2 to TRBJ2-7; D gene uncertain. The CDR3 extends over 11 amino acids. Germline values: CDR1 SNHLY, CDR2 FYNNEI. V lost 5 bases to trimming and J lost 4 bases, with 6 bases between them.

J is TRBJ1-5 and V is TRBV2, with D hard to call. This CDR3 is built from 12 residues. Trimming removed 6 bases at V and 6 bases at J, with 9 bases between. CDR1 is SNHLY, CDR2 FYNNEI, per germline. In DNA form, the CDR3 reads TGTGCCAGCAGGAGGGAGGGTCAGCCCCAGCATTTT. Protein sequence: CASRREGQPQHF.